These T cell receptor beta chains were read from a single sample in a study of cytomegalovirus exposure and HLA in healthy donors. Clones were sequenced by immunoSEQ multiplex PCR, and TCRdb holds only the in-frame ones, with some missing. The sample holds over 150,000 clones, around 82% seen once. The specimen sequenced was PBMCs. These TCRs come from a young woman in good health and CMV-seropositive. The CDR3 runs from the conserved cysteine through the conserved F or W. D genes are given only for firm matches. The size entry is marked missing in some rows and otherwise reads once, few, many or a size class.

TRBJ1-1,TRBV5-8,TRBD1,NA,CASSPPRQGDLNTEAFF,TGTGCCAGCAGCCCTCCGCGACAGGGAGACCTGAACACTGAAGCTTTCTTT
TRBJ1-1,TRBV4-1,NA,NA,CASSHDAGNEAFF,TGCGCCAGCAGCCACGACGCGGGAAATGAAGCTTTCTTT
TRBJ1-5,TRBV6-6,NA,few,CASSSQVNQPQHF,TGTGCCAGCAGTTCCCAGGTTAATCAGCCCCAGCATTTT
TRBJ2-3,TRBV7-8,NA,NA,CASSITSSTSTDTQYF,TGTGCCAGCAGCATAACTAGCTCCACTAGCACAGATACGCAGTATTTT
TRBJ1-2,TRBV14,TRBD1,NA,CASRLNRDRLKNYGYTF,TGTGCCAGCAGGCTTAACCGGGACAGACTGAAAAACTATGGCTACACCTTC
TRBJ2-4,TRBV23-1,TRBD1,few,CAKTGTGGESGIQYF,TGCGCCAAGACCGGGACAGGGGGCGAATCGGGCATTCAGTACTTC
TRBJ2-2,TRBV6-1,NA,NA,CASSEAGRRELFF,TGTGCCAGCAGTGAAGCAGGGAGGAGGGAGCTGTTTTTT
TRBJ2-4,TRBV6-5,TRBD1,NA,CASSETGGTVIQYF,TGTGCCAGCAGTGAGACAGGGGGTACGGTCATTCAGTACTTC
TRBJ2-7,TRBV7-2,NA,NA,CASSLEVGPYEQYF,TGTGCCAGCAGCTTAGAGGTGGGGCCCTACGAGCAGTACTTC
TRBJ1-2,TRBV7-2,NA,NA,CASSPRGGGYTF,TGTGCCAGCAGCCCCCGAGGAGGGGGCTACACCTTC
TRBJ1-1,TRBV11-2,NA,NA,CASSFEGNTEAFF,TGTGCCAGCAGCTTTGAGGGAAACACTGAAGCTTTCTTT
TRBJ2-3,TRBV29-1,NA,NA,CSVDGSTDTQYF,TGCAGCGTTGACGGTAGCACAGATACGCAGTATTTT
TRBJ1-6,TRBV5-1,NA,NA,CASSIRPAGDSPLHF,TGCGCCAGCAGCATTCGACCCGCCGGGGATTCACCCCTCCACTTT
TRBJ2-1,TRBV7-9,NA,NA,CASSPKLTGNAGNEQFF,TGTGCCAGCAGCCCTAAGCTTACAGGGAACGCGGGCAATGAGCAGTTCTTC
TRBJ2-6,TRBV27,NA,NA,CASGFSPGSSGANVLTF,TGTGCCAGCGGCTTCTCTCCCGGGTCGTCTGGGGCCAACGTCCTGACTTTC
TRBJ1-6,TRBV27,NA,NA,CASSLVGRGSPLHF,TGTGCCAGCAGTTTAGTAGGCAGGGGTTCACCCCTCCACTTT
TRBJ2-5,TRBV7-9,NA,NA,CASSLDSTRLWYF,TGTGCCAGCAGCTTAGATTCCACTAGGCTTTGGTACTTC
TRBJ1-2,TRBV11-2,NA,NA,CASSQHIRGGADGYTF,TGTGCCAGCAGCCAACACATTCGAGGAGGGGCGGATGGCTACACCTTC
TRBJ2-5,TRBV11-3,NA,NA,CARGETQYF,TGTGCCAGGGGCGAGACCCAGTACTTC
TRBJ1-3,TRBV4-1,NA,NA,CASSQGVRGNTIYF,TGCGCCAGCAGCCAAGGCGTGCGGGGAAACACCATATATTTT
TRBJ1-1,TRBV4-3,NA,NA,CASRQFMTGHEAFF,TGCGCCAGCAGACAATTTATGACAGGCCACGAAGCTTTCTTT
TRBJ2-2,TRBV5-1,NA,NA,CASSVETVTGELFF,TGCGCCAGCAGCGTGGAGACAGTAACCGGGGAGCTGTTTTTT
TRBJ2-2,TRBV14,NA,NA,CASSQVLTGELFF,TGTGCCAGCAGCCAAGTATTAACCGGGGAGCTGTTTTTT
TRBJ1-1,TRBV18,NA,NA,CASSTLWGDGYTEAFF,TGTGCCAGCTCAACACTTTGGGGCGACGGGTACACTGAAGCTTTCTTT
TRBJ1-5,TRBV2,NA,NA,CASKGGAISYQPQHF,TGTGCCAGCAAGGGCGGGGCAATCTCTTATCAGCCCCAGCATTTT
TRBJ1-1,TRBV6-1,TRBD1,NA,CASSLRQGDTEAFF,TGTGCCAGCAGCCTAAGACAGGGCGATACTGAAGCTTTCTTT
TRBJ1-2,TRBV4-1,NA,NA,CASSLQEGYGYTF,TGCGCCAGCAGCTTACAGGAGGGCTATGGCTACACCTTC
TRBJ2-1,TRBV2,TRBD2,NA,CASSARGGSYNEQFF,TGTGCCAGCAGTGCCCGGGGGGGCTCCTACAATGAGCAGTTCTTC
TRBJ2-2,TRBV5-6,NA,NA,CASSFIFAGTRGTGELFF,TGTGCCAGCAGCTTTATTTTTGCCGGGACAAGAGGCACCGGGGAGCTGTTTTTT
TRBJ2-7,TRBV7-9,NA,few,CATSGGTHYEQYF,TGTGCCACGAGTGGCGGAACCCACTACGAGCAGTACTTC
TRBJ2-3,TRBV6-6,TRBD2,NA,CASSYLRGGSDTQYF,TGTGCCAGCAGTTACCTGCGGGGGGGCTCTGATACGCAGTATTTT
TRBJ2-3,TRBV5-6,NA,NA,CASSDRTRDTQYF,TGTGCCAGCAGCGATCGGACACGGGATACGCAGTATTTT
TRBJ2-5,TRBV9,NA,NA,CASSVEEGHQETQYF,TGTGCCAGCAGCGTAGAGGAGGGCCACCAAGAGACCCAGTACTTC
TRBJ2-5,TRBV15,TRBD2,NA,CATSREGTSRETQYF,TGTGCCACCAGCAGAGAGGGGACTAGCCGGGAGACCCAGTACTTC
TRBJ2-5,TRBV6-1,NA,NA,CASSEAPPPGRGGTQYF,TGTGCCAGCAGTGAAGCTCCCCCCCCCGGCAGGGGTGGGACCCAGTACTTC